This TCR beta chain was documented in a study of T cell repertoires in cytomegalovirus infection. Study-level background: It can be stated that public TCR beta signatures indicated CMV infection as well as a matching HLA type.

TCRdb re-called the reads through MiXCR, storing one row per CDR3 protein. The sample lists roughly 230,000 distinct CDR3 sequences, approximately 15% occurring once. Notes on this clonotype: Antigen specificity is unknown.

Whole-study findings and limits: The study found HLA-C-restricted CMV-specific TCR beta clonotypes dominating the ex vivo response.

Looked up from germline, CDR1 is SGHTA and CDR2 is FQGNSA. The CDR3 loop spans 14 amino acids. V gave up 5 bases and J gave up 10 bases, with 20 bases separating them. The sequence was collected from a human donor in good health (CMV status not recorded). Some clones in this sample may be carry-over from other donors' samples. V usage is TRBV7-2 and J usage is TRBJ1-1; no reliable D call. The source material was CD8+ T cells from PBMCs. This CDR3 reads CASSPLVADAGAFF. In DNA form, the CDR3 reads TGTGCCAGCAGCCCATTAGTTGCCGACGCTGGAGCTTTCTTT.